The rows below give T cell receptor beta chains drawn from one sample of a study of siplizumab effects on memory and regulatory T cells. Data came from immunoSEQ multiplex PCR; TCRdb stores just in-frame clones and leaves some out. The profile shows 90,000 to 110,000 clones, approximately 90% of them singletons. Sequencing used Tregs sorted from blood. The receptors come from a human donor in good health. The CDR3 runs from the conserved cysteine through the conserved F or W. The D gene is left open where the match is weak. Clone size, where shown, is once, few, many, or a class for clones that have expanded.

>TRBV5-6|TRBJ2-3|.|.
CASSFEPTDTQYF
TGTGCCAGCAGCTTTGAGCCCACAGATACGCAGTATTTT
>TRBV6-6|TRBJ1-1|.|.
CASRGLPPRGEAFF
TGTGCCAGCAGGGGACTGCCACCTCGGGGTGAAGCTTTCTTT
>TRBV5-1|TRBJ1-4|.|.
CASSLWGRNEKLFF
TGCGCCAGCAGCTTGTGGGGACGTAATGAAAAACTGTTTTTT
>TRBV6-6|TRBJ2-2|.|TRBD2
CASSGTSGDTGELFF
TGTGCCAGCAGTGGGACTAGCGGGGACACCGGGGAGCTGTTTTTT
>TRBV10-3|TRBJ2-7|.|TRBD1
CAITSEDRPNSYEQYF
TGTGCCATCACTTCGGAGGACAGGCCGAACTCCTACGAGCAGTACTTC
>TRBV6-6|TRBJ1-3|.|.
CASSFPGAPGNTIYF
TGTGCCAGCAGTTTCCCGGGGGCTCCTGGGAACACCATATATTTT
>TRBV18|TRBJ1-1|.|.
CASSPFQFYTRANTEAFF
TGTGCCAGCTCACCGTTCCAGTTTTATACCCGGGCGAACACTGAAGCTTTCTTT
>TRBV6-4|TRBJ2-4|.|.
CASTPPGAPAKNIQYF
TGTGCCAGCACCCCTCCGGGGGCGCCGGCCAAAAACATTCAGTACTTC
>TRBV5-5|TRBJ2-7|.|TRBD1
CASSLQGGTGTYEQYF
TGTGCCAGCAGCTTGCAGGGCGGGACAGGGACCTACGAGCAGTACTTC
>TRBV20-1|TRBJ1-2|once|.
CSAQSNYGYTF
TGCAGTGCTCAGAGTAACTATGGCTACACCTTC
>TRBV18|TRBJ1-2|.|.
CASSPGSWSYTF
TGTGCCAGCTCACCCGGGTCATGGAGCTACACCTTC
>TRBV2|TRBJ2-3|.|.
CASSVAAQYF
TGTGCCAGCAGTGTCGCAGCGCAGTATTTT
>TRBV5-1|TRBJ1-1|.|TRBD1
CASSPRAGTGRDTEAFF
TGCGCCAGCAGCCCACGAGCCGGGACAGGGCGCGACACTGAAGCTTTCTTT
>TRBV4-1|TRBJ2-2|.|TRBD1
CASSQPDRESGELFF
TGCGCCAGCAGCCAACCGGACAGGGAAAGCGGGGAGCTGTTTTTT
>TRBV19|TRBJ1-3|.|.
CASTSNLAGNTIYF
TGTGCCAGTACCTCTAACCTGGCCGGAAACACCATATATTTT
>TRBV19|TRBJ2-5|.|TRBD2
CASAALAQYQETQYF
TGTGCCAGCGCCGCACTAGCGCAGTACCAAGAGACCCAGTACTTC
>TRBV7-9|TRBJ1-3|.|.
CASRSRGVSSGNTIYF
TGTGCCAGCCGGTCTCGTGGGGTATCCTCTGGAAACACCATATATTTT
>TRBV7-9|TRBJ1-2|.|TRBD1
CASSEGQFYGYTF
TGTGCCAGCAGCGAGGGACAGTTCTATGGCTACACCTTC
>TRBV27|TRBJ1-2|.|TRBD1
CASSRTGAVHGYTF
TGTGCCAGCAGTCGGACAGGGGCGGTACATGGCTACACCTTC
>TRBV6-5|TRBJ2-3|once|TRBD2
CASSSLAGVGTQYF
TGTGCCAGCAGTTCACTAGCGGGAGTCGGCACGCAGTATTTT
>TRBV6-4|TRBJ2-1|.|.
CASSDGGLRPREQFF
TGTGCCAGCAGTGACGGGGGACTCCGTCCACGAGAGCAGTTCTTC
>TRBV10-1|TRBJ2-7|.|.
CASRPGTYEQYF
TGCGCCAGCAGACCGGGAACCTACGAGCAGTACTTC